Presented here are 14 T cell receptor beta chains from one specimen sequenced in a study of T cell responses to AZD1222 COVID-19 vaccine. Generated by immunoSEQ multiplex PCR, the TCRdb table keeps only in-frame clones and is missing some. The sample has 120,000 to 150,000 clones, roughly 91% seen once; the top ten hold about 1.9%. Sequencing used peripheral blood, obtained on day 0 of AZD1222 vaccination. The receptors come from an adult in good health.

The gene calls are TRBV9 and TRBJ1-2, with D hard to call. CDR3 size: 13 residues. V lost 4 bases, J lost 4 bases, and 11 bases lay in between. Germline V gene sequence: CDR1 SGDLS, CDR2 YYNGEE. The CDR3 loop is CASSLGGLYGYTF. CDR3 coding DNA: TGTGCCAGCAGCCTCGGAGGACTCTATGGCTACACCTTC.

This sequence joins TRBV7-9 and TRBJ2-7; possibly TRBD1 or TRBD2 for D (5 bases each). Trimming took off 3 bases at V and 4 bases at J, with 19 bases between the two ends. The CDR3 is made up of 16 amino acids. Per germline, CDR1 SEHNR and CDR2 FQNEAQ (reference sequence). For the CDR3, the DNA is TGTGCCAGCAGCTTCGACCGGGACGTCGGGCGGTACGAGCAGTACTTC. It is translated as CASSFDRDVGRYEQYF. Combining the CDR3 with reference TRBV7-9 and TRBJ2-7 gives the whole variable domain DTGVSQNPRHKITKRGQNVTFRCDPISEHNRLYWYRQTLGQGPEFLTYFQNEAQLEKSRLLSDRFSAERPKGSFSTLEIQRTEQGDSAMYLCASSFDRDVGRYEQYFGPGTRLTVT.

V usage is TRBV3-1 (or the pseudogene TRBV3-2) and J usage is TRBJ2-1; no reliable D call. V lost 4 bases, J lost 13 bases, and 11 bases lay in between. CDR1 and CDR2 (germline): LGHDT, YNNKEL (reference sequence). The CDR3 totals 11 residues. CDR3 residues: CASSRSSLQFF. CDR3 DNA sequence: TGTGCCAGCAGCCGCTCTAGTCTACAGTTCTTC.

The chain is built from TRBV7-9 and TRBJ1-5, with 8 bases fitting TRBD1. This CDR3 contains 14 residues. The V segment lost 4 bases and the J segment 7 bases; nucleotides outside the gene matches: 6. CDR1 and CDR2 (germline): SEHNR, FQNEAQ (reference sequence). The CDR3 DNA follows: TGTGCCAGCAGCTCGACAGGGGTCAACCAGCCCCAGCATTTT. Its translation: CASSSTGVNQPQHF.

The chain employs TRBV7-9 and TRBJ1-4; D is unclear. Germline V gene sequence: CDR1 SEHNR, CDR2 FQNEAQ (reference sequence). The V and J ends lost 1 base and 6 bases respectively, with 15 bases between them. This CDR3 spans 16 amino acids. CDR3: CASSLGIGNLHEKLFF. The CDR3 coding sequence is TGTGCCAGCAGCTTAGGAATTGGTAACCTCCATGAAAAACTGTTTTTT.

The CDR3 region is CASSSGANVLTF. DNA of the CDR3: TGTGCCAGCAGCTCAGGGGCCAACGTCCTGACTTTC. The chain is built from TRBV11-2 and TRBJ2-6, with no clear D. Trimming cost V 4 bases and J 4 bases, with 2 bases left between them. CDR3 size: 12 residues. Germline loops: CDR1 SGHAT, CDR2 FQNNGV.

The chain carries TRBV5-1 and TRBJ1-3; 9 bases line up with TRBD1. Trimming cost V 9 bases and J 0 bases; bases outside gene matches: 13. This CDR3 has 17 residues. CDR1 and CDR2 from the germline V gene are SGHRS and YFSETQ. CDR3 nucleotides: TGCGCCACGTATTTTGACAGGGGGGTTGCCTCTGGAAACACCATATATTTT. This codes for CATYFDRGVASGNTIYF.

The V gene is TRBV27, the J gene TRBJ1-1, with D tentatively TRBD1 (6 bases). V shed 3 bases and J shed 1 base, with 9 bases lying between them. Germline V lookup: CDR1 MNHEY, CDR2 SMNVEV (reference sequence). This CDR3 region has 14 residues. The CDR3 loop is CASSFNRANTEAFF. CDR3 bases: TGTGCCAGCAGTTTCAACAGGGCGAACACTGAAGCTTTCTTT.

The table lists this clone with a few counts. The chain couples TRBV3-1 (or the pseudogene TRBV3-2) to TRBJ2-2, with 13 bases aligning to TRBD2. The V gene's germline CDR1 is LGHDT and CDR2 YNNKEL (reference sequence). CDR3 length equals 17 residues. V dropped 6 bases and J dropped 4; count of bases not matched to a gene: 8. The CDR3 DNA reads as TGTGCCAGCAGACTTATGGGACTAGCGGGATCCACCGGGGAGCTGTTTTTT. Amino acid sequence: CASRLMGLAGSTGELFF.

J is TRBJ2-7 and V is TRBV7-8; 8 bases line up with TRBD2. In germline, CDR1 is SGHVS, CDR2 FQNEAQ. With 5 bases clipped from V and 3 bases from J, the junction kept 9 bases outside the gene matches. CDR3 size: 15 residues. The CDR3 loop reads CASSLRTSTIYEQYF. The CDR3 DNA reads as TGTGCCAGCAGCCTAAGGACTAGCACGATCTACGAGCAGTACTTC.

CDR3: CASSLGGQVIGYTF. The CDR3 nucleotides are TGTGCCAGCAGCTTAGGGGGGCAAGTAATCGGCTACACCTTC. The chain joins TRBV7-2 to TRBJ1-2, with D perhaps matching TRBD1 (6 bases). V was trimmed by 1 base and J by 8 bases, leaving 14 bases between them. This CDR3 is built from 14 residues. Germline V gene lookup returns CDR1 SGHTA and CDR2 FQGNSA.

The V gene is TRBV29-1, the J gene TRBJ2-2; 7 bases line up with TRBD2. The ends lost 7 bases at V and 5 bases at J; junction bases unmatched: 7. The CDR3 is made up of 13 amino acids. The germline gives CDR1 SQVTM, CDR2 ANQGSEA. Written as DNA, the CDR3 is TGCAGCGCCCGCGGGAGCAAGACCGGGGAGCTGTTTTTT. Translating it yields CSARGSKTGELFF.

J is TRBJ2-2 and V is TRBV5-1; perhaps TRBD1 as D (6 bases). From germline, CDR1 is SGHRS and CDR2 YFSETQ. V lost 3 bases, J lost 1 base, and 7 bases lay in between. The CDR3 extends over 14 amino acids. The CDR3 loop is CASSSGQNTGELFF. The CDR3 nucleotides are TGCGCCAGCAGCTCGGGACAGAACACCGGGGAGCTGTTTTTT.

The chain carries TRBV3-1 (or the pseudogene TRBV3-2) and TRBJ1-1, with D possibly matching TRBD1 (6 bases). V lost 1 base and J 2 bases, leaving 11 bases between the germline ends. The CDR3 is made up of 15 amino acids. Germline CDR1 reads LGHDT; CDR2 reads YNNKEL (reference sequence). CDR3 in DNA: TGTGCCAGCAGCCAAGCCGGACAGATAAACACTGAAGCTTTCTTT. Protein sequence: CASSQAGQINTEAFF.